The TCR beta chain under discussion was sequenced for a study of cytomegalovirus exposure and HLA in healthy donors. Study-wide results and limits: Further analysis, carried out later, found HLA-associated TCR beta chains more clonally expanded than equally common other chains.

PCR was performed using 60 Vbeta and 13 Jbeta primers. Repertoires were generated with immunoSEQ multiplex PCR, while TCRdb's copy carries only in-frame clones and drops some. The sample shows around 190,000 clones, over 65% of them seen only once. Concerning this clone itself: Its antigen is unknown.

The sample was PBMCs. This clonotype originated in a man aged 55 to 70 in good health and CMV-seronegative.

CDR3 DNA sequence: TGTGCCAGCAGCTTGTCAGCAACTAATGAAAAACTGTTTTTT. It codes for CASSLSATNEKLFF. V and J are TRBV5-4 and TRBJ1-4; D is unresolved. The CDR3 loop spans 14 amino acids. Germline-derived CDR1 and CDR2 are SGHNT and YYREEE (reference sequence). V lost 1 base and J 0 bases, leaving 4 bases between the germline ends.